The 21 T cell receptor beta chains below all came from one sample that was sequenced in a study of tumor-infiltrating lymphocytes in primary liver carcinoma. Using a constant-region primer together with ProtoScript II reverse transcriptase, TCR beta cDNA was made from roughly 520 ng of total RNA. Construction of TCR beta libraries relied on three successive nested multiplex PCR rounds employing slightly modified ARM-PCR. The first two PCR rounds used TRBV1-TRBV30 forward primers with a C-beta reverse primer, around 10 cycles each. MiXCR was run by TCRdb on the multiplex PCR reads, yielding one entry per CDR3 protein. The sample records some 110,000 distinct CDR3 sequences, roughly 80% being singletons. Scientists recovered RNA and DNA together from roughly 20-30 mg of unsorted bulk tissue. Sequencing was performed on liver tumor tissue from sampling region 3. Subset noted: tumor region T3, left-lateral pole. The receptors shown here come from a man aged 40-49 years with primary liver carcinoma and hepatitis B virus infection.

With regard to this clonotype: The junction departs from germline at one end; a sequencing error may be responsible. The CDR3 nucleotides are TGTGTCAGCAGTTCTACGGGTTCCTCCTACGAGCAGTATTTC. This gives the protein CVSSSTGSSYEQYF. The V gene is TRBV6-6, the J gene TRBJ2-7; D is undetermined. The CDR3 totals 14 residues. CDR1 and CDR2 (germline): MNHNY, SVGAGI (reference sequence).

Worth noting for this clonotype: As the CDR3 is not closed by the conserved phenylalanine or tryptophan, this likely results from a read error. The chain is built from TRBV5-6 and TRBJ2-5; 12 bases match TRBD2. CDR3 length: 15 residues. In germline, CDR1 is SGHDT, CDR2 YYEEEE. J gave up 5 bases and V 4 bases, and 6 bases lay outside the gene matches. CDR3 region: CASSMLAGGRETQYV. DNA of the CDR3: TGTGCCAGCAGCATGCTAGCGGGAGGGCGCGAGACCCAGTACGTC.

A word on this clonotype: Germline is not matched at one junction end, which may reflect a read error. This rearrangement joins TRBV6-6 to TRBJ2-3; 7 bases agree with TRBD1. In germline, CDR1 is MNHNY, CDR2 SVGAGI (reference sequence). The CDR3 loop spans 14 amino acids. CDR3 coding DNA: TGTGCCAGCAGATCTACAGGGGATGGAGATATGCAGTATTTT. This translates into CASRSTGDGDMQYF.

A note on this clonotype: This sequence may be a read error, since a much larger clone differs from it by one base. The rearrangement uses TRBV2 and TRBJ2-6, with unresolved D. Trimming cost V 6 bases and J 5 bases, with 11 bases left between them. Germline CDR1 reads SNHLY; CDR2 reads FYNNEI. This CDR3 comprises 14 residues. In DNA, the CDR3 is TGTGCCAGCAGCGGCACAACTAGGGCCAACGTCCTGACTTTC. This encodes CASSGTTRANVLTF.

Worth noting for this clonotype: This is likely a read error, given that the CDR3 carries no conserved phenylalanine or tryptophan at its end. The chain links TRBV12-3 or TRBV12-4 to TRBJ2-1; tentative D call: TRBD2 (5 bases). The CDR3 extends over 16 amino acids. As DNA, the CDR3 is TGTGCCAGCACTCTACGGGGAATATACCCCTACAATGAACAGTTCTAC. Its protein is CASTLRGIYPYNEQFY.

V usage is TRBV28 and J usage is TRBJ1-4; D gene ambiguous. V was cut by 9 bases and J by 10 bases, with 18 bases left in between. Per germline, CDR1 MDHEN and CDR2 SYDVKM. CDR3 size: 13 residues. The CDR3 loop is CASSTTDTVKLFF. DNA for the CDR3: TGTGCCAGTAGTACAACCGACACTGTAAAACTGTTTTTT.

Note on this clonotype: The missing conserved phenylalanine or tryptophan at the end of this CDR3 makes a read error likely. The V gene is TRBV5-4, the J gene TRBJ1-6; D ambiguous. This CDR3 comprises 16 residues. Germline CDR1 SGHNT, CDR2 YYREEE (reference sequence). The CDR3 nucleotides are TGTGCCAGCAGCCGGTCTCTGCGCTCGTATAATTCACACCTCCACTAT. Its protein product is CASSRSLRSYNSHLHY.

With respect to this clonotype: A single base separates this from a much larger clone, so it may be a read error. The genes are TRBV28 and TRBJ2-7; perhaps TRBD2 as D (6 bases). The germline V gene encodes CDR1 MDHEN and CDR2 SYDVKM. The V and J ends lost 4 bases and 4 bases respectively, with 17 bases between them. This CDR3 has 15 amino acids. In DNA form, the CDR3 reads TGTGCCAGCAGTTCCACGGTCGGGAGCAGATACGAGCAGTACTTC. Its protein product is CASSSTVGSRYEQYF.

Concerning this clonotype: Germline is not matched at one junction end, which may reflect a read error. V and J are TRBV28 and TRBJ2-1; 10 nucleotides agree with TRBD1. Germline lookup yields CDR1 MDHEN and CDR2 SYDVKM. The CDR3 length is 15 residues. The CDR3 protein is CASSQPGQGGNEQSF. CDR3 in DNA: TGTGCCAGCAGCCAGCCCGGACAGGGGGGGAATGAACAGTCCTTC.

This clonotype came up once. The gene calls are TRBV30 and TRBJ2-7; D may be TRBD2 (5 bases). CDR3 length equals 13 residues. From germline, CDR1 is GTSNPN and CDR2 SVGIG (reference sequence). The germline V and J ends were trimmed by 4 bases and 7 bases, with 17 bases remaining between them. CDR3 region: CAWNVRSGSEQYF. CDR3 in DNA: TGTGCCTGGAATGTACGGTCGGGGAGTGAGCAGTACTTC.

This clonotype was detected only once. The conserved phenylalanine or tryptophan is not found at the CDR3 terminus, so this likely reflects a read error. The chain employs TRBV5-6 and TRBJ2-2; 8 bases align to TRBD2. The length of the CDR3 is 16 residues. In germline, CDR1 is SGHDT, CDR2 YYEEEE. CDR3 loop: CASRRRLAMNAGELFS. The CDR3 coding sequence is TGTGCCAGCAGACGTAGACTAGCGATGAACGCCGGGGAGCTGTTTTCT.

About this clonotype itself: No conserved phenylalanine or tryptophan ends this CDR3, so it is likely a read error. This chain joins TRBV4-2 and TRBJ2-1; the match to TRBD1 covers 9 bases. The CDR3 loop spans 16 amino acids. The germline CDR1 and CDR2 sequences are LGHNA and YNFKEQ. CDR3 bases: TGTACCAGCAGCCACGCCGGAGGACAGGGGAACAATGAGCAGTTCCTC. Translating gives CTSSHAGGQGNNEQFL.

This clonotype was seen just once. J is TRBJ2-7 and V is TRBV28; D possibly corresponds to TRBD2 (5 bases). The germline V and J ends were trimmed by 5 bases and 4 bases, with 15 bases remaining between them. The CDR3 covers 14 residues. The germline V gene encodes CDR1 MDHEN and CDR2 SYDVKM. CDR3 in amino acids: CASSRVRLHYEQYF. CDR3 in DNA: TGTGCCAGCAGTCGGGTGAGACTACATTACGAGCAGTACTTC. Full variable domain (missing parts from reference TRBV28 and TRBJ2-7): DVKVTQSSRYLVKRTGEKVFLECVQDMDHENMFWYRQDPGLGLRLIYFSYDVKMKEKGDIPEGYSVSREKKERFSLILESASTNQTSMYLCASSRVRLHYEQYFGPGTRLTVT.

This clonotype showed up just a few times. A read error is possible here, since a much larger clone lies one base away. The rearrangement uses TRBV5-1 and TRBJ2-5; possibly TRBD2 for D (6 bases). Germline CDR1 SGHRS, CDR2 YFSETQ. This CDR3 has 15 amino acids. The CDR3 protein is CASSLAGWGGETHYF. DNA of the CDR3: TGCGCCAGCAGCTTGGCGGGGTGGGGAGGAGAGACCCATTACTTC.

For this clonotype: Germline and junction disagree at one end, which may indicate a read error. Here the CDR3 reads CATSDLTGGTTDMQYF. CDR3 coding DNA: TGTGCCACCAGTGATCTGACAGGGGGCACCACCGATATGCAGTATTTT. The V call is TRBV24-1, the J call TRBJ2-3; TRBD1 aligns across 10 bases. This CDR3 contains 16 residues. Germline CDR1 KGHDR, CDR2 SFDVKD.

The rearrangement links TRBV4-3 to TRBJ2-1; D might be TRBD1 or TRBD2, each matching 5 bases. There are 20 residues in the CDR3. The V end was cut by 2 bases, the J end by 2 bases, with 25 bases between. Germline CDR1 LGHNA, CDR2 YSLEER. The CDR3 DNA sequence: TGCGCCAGCAGCCAAACGCCCGGGACGGGGCAATTTGTCCCCTACAATGAGCAGTTCTTC. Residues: CASSQTPGTGQFVPYNEQFF.

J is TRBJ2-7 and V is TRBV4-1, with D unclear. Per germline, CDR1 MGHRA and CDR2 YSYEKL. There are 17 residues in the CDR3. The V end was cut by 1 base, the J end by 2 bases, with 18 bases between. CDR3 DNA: TGCGCCAGCAGCCAAGGTCCCGCCAAGGCAGTAGCCTACGAGCAGTACTTC. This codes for CASSQGPAKAVAYEQYF.

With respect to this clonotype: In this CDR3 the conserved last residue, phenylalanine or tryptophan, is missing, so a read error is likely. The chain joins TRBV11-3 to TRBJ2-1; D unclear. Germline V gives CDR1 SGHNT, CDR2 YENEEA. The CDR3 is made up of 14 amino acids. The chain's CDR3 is CTRSLGVSNNEQFL. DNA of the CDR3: TGTACCAGGAGCTTAGGCGTCTCGAACAATGAGCAGTTCCTC.

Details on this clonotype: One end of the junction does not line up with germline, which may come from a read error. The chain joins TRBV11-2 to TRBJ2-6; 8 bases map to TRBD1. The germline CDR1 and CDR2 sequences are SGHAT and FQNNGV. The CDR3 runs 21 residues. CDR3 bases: TGTGTCAGCAGCATGGGGGGAGACAGGGGCATTTACCTCTCTGGTGCCAACGTCCTGACTTTC. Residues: CVSSMGGDRGIYLSGANVLTF. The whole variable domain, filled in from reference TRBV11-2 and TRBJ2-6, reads EAGVAQSPRYKIIEKRQSVAFWCNPISGHATLYWYQQILGQGPKLLIQFQNNGVVDDSQLPKDRFSAERLKGVDSTLKIQPAKLEDSAVYLCVSSMGGDRGIYLSGANVLTFGAGSRLTVL.

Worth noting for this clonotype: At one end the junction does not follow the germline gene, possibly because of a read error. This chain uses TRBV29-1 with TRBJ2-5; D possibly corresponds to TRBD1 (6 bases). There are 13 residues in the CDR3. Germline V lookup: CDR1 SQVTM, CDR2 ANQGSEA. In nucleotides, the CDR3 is TGCAACGTTGTAGGGGGTGGGCAAGAGACCCAGTACTTC. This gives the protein CNVVGGGQETQYF.

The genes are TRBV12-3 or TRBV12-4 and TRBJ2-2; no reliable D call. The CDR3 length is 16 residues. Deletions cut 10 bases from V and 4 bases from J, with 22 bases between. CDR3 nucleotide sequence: TGTGCCAACACCCCACCCTTAGGCTCGGTCACCGGGGAGCTGTTTTTT. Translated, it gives CANTPPLGSVTGELFF.